These 2 T cell receptor beta chains were sequenced from one sample in a study of regulatory T cells in long-lasting Graves disease. Construction of TCR beta libraries relied on iRepertoire HTBI primers and on Arm-PCR targeting CDR3 regions. TCRdb redid the calling of the multiplex PCR reads with MiXCR, one entry per CDR3 protein. The data show about 460,000 distinct CDR3 sequences, around 15% seen once. Time point reported: newly diagnosed GD, antithyroid drugs for less than 3 months. The authors made the TCR library using RNA they extracted from PBMCs. This sample was shared with a second study, whose subject was T cells in Graves' hyperthyroidism and ophthalmopathy.

The input for sequencing was peripheral blood mononuclear cells (PBMCs), taken at new diagnosis, from a patient treated with antithyroid drugs. The source is a woman in her 50s with Graves disease.

The table lists this clonotype with many counts. This sequence joins TRBV6-2 or TRBV6-3 and TRBJ2-1; a possible D gene is TRBD2 (6 bases). The CDR3 runs 18 residues. From germline, CDR1 is MNHEY and CDR2 SVGEGT. V lost 1 base and J lost 4, with 20 bases in between. CDR3 amino acids: CASSYFLSGAGNYNEQFF. The CDR3 DNA reads TGTGCCAGCAGTTACTTCCTTTCGGGAGCGGGTAATTACAATGAGCAGTTCTTC.

This clonotype showed up just a few times. The rearrangement joins TRBV3-1 to TRBJ1-6; unclear D gene. Germline values: CDR1 LGHDT, CDR2 YNNKEL (reference sequence). The CDR3 has 16 residues. Deletions cut 0 bases from V and 4 bases from J, with 10 bases between. CDR3 amino acids: CASSQDISGYNSPLHF. The CDR3 DNA follows: TGTGCCAGCAGCCAAGACATCTCGGGGTATAATTCACCCCTCCACTTT.